The 20 T cell receptor beta chains reported below all come from one sample, sequenced in a study of blood T cells in healthy people across ages. For the second PCR, which ran for about 7 to 11 cycles, a sample-barcoded 5' primer and a J-beta primer mix were used. TCRdb processed the 5' RACE reads anew with MiXCR; each CDR3 protein has one entry. The data contain approximately 880,000 distinct CDR3 sequences, around 49% of them singletons. Sequenced sample: blood. The receptor set was obtained from a man aged 30-40 years in good health.

A remark on this clonotype: A much larger clone differs by one base, so this may be a read error. The J gene is TRBJ2-7, the V gene TRBV5-1; D perhaps matches TRBD2 (6 bases). The CDR3 consists of 13 residues. Germline values: CDR1 SGHRS, CDR2 YFSETQ. V lost 0 bases and J lost 7, with 11 bases in between. The chain's CDR3 is CASSLAMAGEQYF. CDR3 bases: TGCGCCAGCAGCTTGGCGATGGCGGGGGAGCAGTACTTC.

The chain employs TRBV3-1 and TRBJ2-2; no clear D gene. Per germline, CDR1 LGHDT and CDR2 YNNKEL (reference sequence). This CDR3 contains 14 residues. V shed 1 base and J shed 2 bases, with 5 bases lying between them. The CDR3 nucleotides are TGTGCCAGCAGCCAAGTAGCAAACACCGGGGAGCTGTTTTTT. It specifies CASSQVANTGELFF.

The chain recombines TRBV6-6 with TRBJ2-1; D perhaps matches TRBD1 (5 bases). CDR1 and CDR2 from the germline V gene are MNHNY and SVGAGI (reference sequence). The CDR3 has 14 residues. The germline V and J ends were trimmed by 4 bases and 4 bases, with 11 bases remaining between them. DNA of the CDR3: TGTGCCAGCAGTTGGTCAGGGAATTACAATGAGCAGTTCTTC. Translated, it gives CASSWSGNYNEQFF.

The chain links TRBV16 to TRBJ1-5; D gene ambiguous. The CDR3 consists of 15 residues. V shed 3 bases and J shed 1 base, with 10 bases lying between them. CDR1 is KGHSY and CDR2 is FQNENV in the germline V gene. CDR3 coding DNA: TGTGCCAGCAGCCAGAACTTACTAAGCAATCAGCCCCAGCATTTT. Translation: CASSQNLLSNQPQHF.

CDR3 sequence: CASSPRSGDSSYNEQFF. As DNA, the CDR3 is TGTGCCAGCAGCCCTCGTAGCGGGGACAGCTCCTACAATGAGCAGTTCTTC. The chain uses TRBV6-1 and TRBJ2-1; perhaps TRBD2 as D (8 bases). V was cut by 6 bases and J by 0 bases, with 18 bases left in between. The CDR3 has 17 residues. Looked up from germline, CDR1 is MNHNS and CDR2 is SASEGT.

This clonotype has just a few counts. V and J are TRBV12-3 or TRBV12-4 and TRBJ2-7, with TRBD1 matching over 7 bases. The CDR3 covers 17 residues. Trimming removed 1 base from V and 0 bases from J; junction bases left unmatched: 9. Here the CDR3 DNA reads TGTGCCAGCAGTTTAGGTGATTGGGACAGACTCTCCTACGAGCAGTACTTC. Residues: CASSLGDWDRLSYEQYF.

A single count supports this clonotype. The chain uses TRBV5-1 and TRBJ1-1, with a weak D call TRBD1 (5 bases). V was pared by 6 bases and J by 6 bases, with 18 bases between. The V gene's germline CDR1 is SGHRS and CDR2 YFSETQ. The CDR3 loop spans 14 amino acids. CDR3 DNA: TGCGCCAGCACCGCTACCCCGGACAATGCTGAAGCTTTCTTT. This codes for CASTATPDNAEAFF.

This clonotype was detected a few times. V usage is TRBV28 and J usage is TRBJ1-1; a possible D gene is TRBD1 (6 bases). Germline V gene data show CDR1 as MDHEN and CDR2 as SYDVKM. This CDR3 has 15 residues. Trimming stripped 4 bases from V and 6 bases from J, with 18 bases between. CDR3 nucleotide sequence: TGTGCCAGCAGTTATCCCCTTACAGGGTCCCCTGAAGCTTTCTTT. It specifies CASSYPLTGSPEAFF. Based on the CDR3 plus reference TRBV28 and TRBJ1-1, the full variable domain is DVKVTQSSRYLVKRTGEKVFLECVQDMDHENMFWYRQDPGLGLRLIYFSYDVKMKEKGDIPEGYSVSREKKERFSLILESASTNQTSMYLCASSYPLTGSPEAFFGQGTRLTVV.

The rearrangement links TRBV25-1 to TRBJ2-5, with a possible D match to TRBD1 (6 bases). The germline V gene has CDR1 MGHDK and CDR2 SYGVNS. V gave up 3 bases and J gave up 1 base, with 12 bases separating them. The CDR3 length is 15 residues. The CDR3 DNA follows: TGTGCCAGCAGTGATTCAGGACAGATCCAAGAGACCCAGTACTTC. It translates to CASSDSGQIQETQYF.

The CDR3 spells CAALYEAAEDTQYF. For the CDR3, the DNA is TGTGCCGCCCTGTACGAGGCGGCGGAAGATACGCAGTATTTT. The chain links TRBV2 to TRBJ2-3; the D is unclear. V was trimmed by 11 bases and J by 5 bases, leaving 20 bases between them. CDR1 SNHLY and CDR2 FYNNEI come from the germline V gene. The CDR3 has 14 amino acids.

V usage is TRBV2 and J usage is TRBJ2-7, with D hard to call. Germline CDR1 is SNHLY and CDR2 is FYNNEI. Trimming took off 7 bases at V and 3 bases at J, with 10 bases between the two ends. This CDR3 spans 12 amino acids. Here the CDR3 reads CASKGSYYEQYF. The CDR3 nucleotides read TGTGCCAGCAAGGGCTCCTACTACGAGCAGTACTTC.

The CDR3 spells CASSLGGSDIKNTEAFF. The CDR3 nucleotides are TGCGCCAGCAGCTTGGGAGGGTCGGACATCAAGAACACTGAAGCTTTCTTT. The chain combines TRBV5-1 with TRBJ1-1; maybe TRBD1 (5 bases). Looked up from germline, CDR1 is SGHRS and CDR2 is YFSETQ. Trimming cost V 0 bases and J 1 base, with 16 bases left between them. CDR3 length: 17 amino acids.

The rearrangement joins TRBV6-1 to TRBJ2-5; D is unclear. This CDR3 region has 15 residues. The germline V and J ends were trimmed by 7 bases and 2 bases, with 17 bases remaining between them. The germline V gene encodes CDR1 MNHNS and CDR2 SASEGT. The CDR3: CASTTIYGQQETQYF. In DNA, the CDR3 is TGTGCCAGCACCACAATTTACGGGCAGCAAGAGACCCAGTACTTC.

This clonotype was counted only a few times. This sequence joins TRBV4-1 and TRBJ1-2; the D is unclear. This CDR3 spans 13 amino acids. Germline V lookup: CDR1 MGHRA, CDR2 YSYEKL. Trimming left V 1 base short and J 7 bases short, with 10 bases between. CDR3 residues: CASSQGDGCGYTF. The DNA for the CDR3 is TGCGCCAGCAGCCAAGGCGATGGATGTGGCTACACCTTC.

The table lists this clonotype with many counts. This chain links TRBV25-1 with TRBJ2-7; 9 bases line up with TRBD1. Looked up from germline, CDR1 is MGHDK and CDR2 is SYGVNS. The CDR3 totals 15 residues. Trimming at V came to 3 bases and at J to 3 bases, leaving 6 bases not matched to a gene. The CDR3 region has the DNA TGTGCCAGCAGTGACCCCGGACAGGGGAGCTACGAGCAGTACTTC. Translation gives CASSDPGQGSYEQYF.

This clonotype showed up just a few times. This rearrangement joins TRBV6-2 or TRBV6-3 to TRBJ2-6; D is undetermined. CDR3 length: 16 residues. Trimming stripped 2 bases from V and 0 bases from J, with 8 bases between. Germline V gene lookup returns CDR1 MNHEY and CDR2 SVGEGT. The CDR3 region has the DNA TGTGCCAGCAGTTACGGGCGTCTCTCTGGGGCCAACGTCCTGACTTTC. It specifies CASSYGRLSGANVLTF.

V is TRBV20-1 and J is TRBJ2-7; 8 bases are shared with TRBD2. Germline loops: CDR1 DFQATT, CDR2 SNEGSKA (reference sequence). V dropped 2 bases and J dropped 2; count of bases not matched to a gene: 11. This CDR3 is 16 amino acids long. As DNA, the CDR3 is TGCAGTGCTAGAACCATAGCGGGAAGGTCGACCTACGAGCAGTACTTC. Translation gives CSARTIAGRSTYEQYF.

This clonotype was seen only a few times. The rearrangement joins TRBV28 to TRBJ1-5; no reliable D call. V shed 7 bases and J shed 12 bases, with 16 bases lying between them. Germline CDR1 MDHEN, CDR2 SYDVKM. This CDR3 is 12 amino acids long. The CDR3 loop reads CASTSLDLYQHF. CDR3 nucleotide sequence: TGTGCCAGCACCTCTCTGGACTTGTACCAGCATTTT.

This clonotype occurred once. V gene TRBV27 combines with J gene TRBJ2-3, with D possibly being TRBD2 (7 bases). Germline CDR1 and CDR2: MNHEY and SMNVEV (reference sequence). The CDR3 length is 15 residues. The ends were cut back, 0 bases at V and 7 bases at J, with 14 bases in the middle. The CDR3 DNA is TGTGCCAGCAGTTTATCTTGGACTAGGGGGAATACGCAGTATTTT. Protein product: CASSLSWTRGNTQYF.

The chain couples TRBV29-1 to TRBJ1-1; 8 nucleotides align to TRBD1. The CDR3 is 14 residues long. Germline CDR1 and CDR2: SQVTM and ANQGSEA. V trimming: 8 bases; J trimming: 1 base; junction bases outside the gene matches: 9. The chain's CDR3 is CSSSTGTGNTEAFF. In DNA, the CDR3 is TGCAGCTCCTCCACCGGGACAGGGAACACTGAAGCTTTCTTT.